The next 18 T cell receptor beta chains were all read from a single sample in a study of T cell responses to AZD1222 COVID-19 vaccine. Here immunoSEQ multiplex PCR was the method, and the copy in TCRdb shows in-frame clones only, minus some. The sample lists 150,000 or so clones, 80% to 95% seen once, with around 0.85% in the top ten. Sequencing was performed on peripheral blood, taken on day 0 of MenACWY control vaccination. These receptors originate from an adult in good health.

The chain carries TRBV7-8 and TRBJ2-3, with D possibly matching TRBD2 (6 bases). The CDR3 spans 15 residues. V was cut by 2 bases and J by 4 bases, with 13 bases left in between. CDR1 and CDR2 (germline): SGHVS, FQNEAQ. The CDR3 DNA sequence: TGTGCCAGCAGCTTATTAAGATTAGCGGCAGATACGCAGTATTTT. Protein product: CASSLLRLAADTQYF.

The chain is built from TRBV19 and TRBJ1-2; TRBD1 matches at 9 bases. Germline CDR1 is LNHDA and CDR2 is SQIVND (reference sequence). Trimming removed 5 bases from V and 6 bases from J; junction bases left unmatched: 7. The CDR3 totals 14 residues. The CDR3 nucleotides are TGTGCCAGTAGTTCCTGGACAGGGGTTAATGGCTACACCTTC. Protein product: CASSSWTGVNGYTF.

This chain links TRBV5-6 with TRBJ1-1; D ambiguous. The CDR3 has 13 amino acids. The germline gives CDR1 SGHDT, CDR2 YYEEEE. The V and J ends lost 4 bases and 6 bases respectively, with 13 bases between them. The CDR3 spells CASSTGVAAEAFF. The CDR3 DNA reads as TGTGCCAGCAGCACTGGTGTTGCGGCTGAAGCTTTCTTT.

This clone showed up just once. The chain recombines TRBV18 with TRBJ1-1; no definite D call. The CDR3 contains 13 residues. V shed 2 bases and J shed 3 bases, with 7 bases lying between them. Germline V lookup: CDR1 KGHSH, CDR2 LQKENI. The CDR3 DNA is TGTGCCAGCTCACCAACCCAGGACACTGAAGCTTTCTTT. This translates into CASSPTQDTEAFF.

The J gene is TRBJ1-2, the V gene TRBV28; 9 bases are a match to TRBD1. J gave up 3 bases and V 3 bases, and 8 bases lay outside the gene matches. This CDR3 spans 16 amino acids. From germline, CDR1 is MDHEN and CDR2 SYDVKM. The CDR3 bases are TGTGCCAGCAGTTTGGGGACAGGGAGGGGTGACTATGGCTACACCTTC. This translates into CASSLGTGRGDYGYTF.

The chain couples TRBV11-2 to TRBJ2-1; D is unclear. CDR3 length: 14 amino acids. Germline values: CDR1 SGHAT, CDR2 FQNNGV. The V and J ends lost 1 base and 8 bases respectively, with 12 bases between them. In DNA, the CDR3 is TGTGCCAGCAGCTTAGGAGCCTACAGCGATGAGCAGTTCTTC. Protein product: CASSLGAYSDEQFF.

The rearrangement links TRBV24-1 to TRBJ2-7; 9 bases match TRBD2. The CDR3 runs to 15 residues. With V trimmed by 3 bases and J by 2 bases, 4 bases remained unmatched. The germline V gene has CDR1 KGHDR and CDR2 SFDVKD. CDR3 in amino acids: CATSDPRGGTYEQYF. In DNA form, the CDR3 reads TGTGCCACCAGTGATCCGCGGGGGGGCACCTACGAGCAGTACTTC.

V usage is TRBV28 and J usage is TRBJ1-2; tentatively, D is TRBD1 (5 bases). V lost 3 bases, J lost 4 bases, and 12 bases lay in between. This CDR3 contains 14 residues. In germline, CDR1 is MDHEN, CDR2 SYDVKM. CDR3 nucleotide sequence: TGTGCCAGCAGTTTGAGCCCCAGGGCCTATGGCTACACCTTC. Its translation is CASSLSPRAYGYTF.

This chain links TRBV5-1 with TRBJ2-5, with D possibly being TRBD1 or TRBD2 (6 bases each). The ends were cut back, 2 bases at V and 7 bases at J, with 15 bases in the middle. The CDR3 runs to 14 residues. CDR1 SGHRS and CDR2 YFSETQ come from the germline V gene. Here the CDR3 DNA reads TGCGCCAGCAGCTTCGGGACACAAGCGGGGACCCAGTACTTC. Translated, it gives CASSFGTQAGTQYF. Looking up the rest from reference TRBV5-1 and TRBJ2-5 gives the full variable domain: KAGVTQTPRYLIKTRGQQVTLSCSPISGHRSVSWYQQTPGQGLQFLFEYFSETQRNKGNFPGRFSGRQFSNSRSEMNVSTLELGDSALYLCASSFGTQAGTQYFGPGTRLLVL.

The chain has TRBV4-2 and TRBJ1-2; 7 nucleotides match TRBD1. This CDR3 spans 16 amino acids. V shed 0 bases and J 3 bases; nucleotides not matched to a gene: 7. Germline CDR1 is LGHNA and CDR2 is YNFKEQ. DNA for the CDR3: TGTGCCAGCAGCCAAGATTTCGGGACAGCGCACTATGGCTACACCTTC. Encoded protein: CASSQDFGTAHYGYTF.

The chain has TRBV11-2 and TRBJ1-2, with a weak D call TRBD1 (5 bases). Germline-derived CDR1 and CDR2 are SGHAT and FQNNGV. The CDR3 runs to 13 residues. The V end lost 4 bases, the J end lost 2 bases, and 8 bases lay between the germline ends. The CDR3 reads CASSSGQNYGYTF. The CDR3 nucleotides read TGTGCCAGCAGCTCCGGACAAAACTATGGCTACACCTTC.

The chain combines TRBV6-5 with TRBJ1-1, with 10 bases lining up with TRBD1. The CDR3 is 15 amino acids. CDR1 is MNHEY and CDR2 is SVGAGI in the germline V gene. V was clipped by 4 bases and J by 0 bases; unmatched bases: 2. The CDR3 here is CASSSTGGLNTEAFF. The DNA for the CDR3 is TGTGCCAGCAGTTCGACAGGGGGCTTGAACACTGAAGCTTTCTTT.

This chain uses TRBV18 with TRBJ1-6; weak D call: TRBD1 (5 bases). The V end was cut by 3 bases, the J end by 8 bases, with 11 bases between. CDR3 length: 14 amino acids. Germline V gene sequence: CDR1 KGHSH, CDR2 LQKENI. The CDR3 spells CASSPPRGYSPLHF. The DNA of the CDR3 is TGTGCCAGCTCACCGCCGCGGGGGTATTCACCCCTCCACTTT. Full variable domain (missing parts from reference TRBV18 and TRBJ1-6): NAGVMQNPRHLVRRRGQEARLRCSPMKGHSHVYWYRQLPEEGLKFMVYLQKENIIDESGMPKERFSAEFPKEGPSILRIQQVVRGDSAAYFCASSPPRGYSPLHFGNGTRLTVT.

The chain links TRBV30 to TRBJ2-2; tentatively, D is TRBD2 (5 bases). This CDR3 has 13 amino acids. CDR1 is GTSNPN, CDR2 SVGIG, per germline (reference sequence). Trimming removed 3 bases at V and 4 bases at J, with 9 bases between. CDR3 DNA: TGTGCCTGGAGCCGGACTGTCACCGGGGAGCTGTTTTTT. Amino acids: CAWSRTVTGELFF. The variable domain in full, with the rest retrieved from reference TRBV30 and TRBJ2-2, is SQTIHQWPATLVQPVGSPLSLECTVEGTSNPNLYWYRQAAGRGLQLLFYSVGIGQISSEVPQNLSASRPQDRQFILSSKKLLLSDSGFYLCAWSRTVTGELFFGEGSRLTVL.

This chain links TRBV3-1 (or the pseudogene TRBV3-2) with TRBJ1-6, with TRBD1 as a possible D gene (6 bases). Trimming pared 4 bases from V and 9 bases from J, leaving 19 bases between. The CDR3 is 16 amino acids. Germline loops: CDR1 LGHDT, CDR2 YNNKEL (reference sequence). CDR3 region: CASSPTGAGKGSPLHF. The CDR3 nucleotides read TGTGCCAGCAGCCCGACGGGGGCAGGGAAGGGTTCACCCCTCCACTTT.

This chain links TRBV28 with TRBJ1-5, with D perhaps matching TRBD1 (5 bases). Germline lookup yields CDR1 MDHEN and CDR2 SYDVKM. CDR3 length: 16 amino acids. Trimming shortened V by 3 bases and J by 3 bases, and 15 bases separated the two germline ends. The DNA for the CDR3 is TGTGCCAGCAGTTTCATCTGGGGGATACTCAATCAGCCCCAGCATTTT. Translated, it gives CASSFIWGILNQPQHF. Full variable domain (rest looked up from reference TRBV28 and TRBJ1-5): DVKVTQSSRYLVKRTGEKVFLECVQDMDHENMFWYRQDPGLGLRLIYFSYDVKMKEKGDIPEGYSVSREKKERFSLILESASTNQTSMYLCASSFIWGILNQPQHFGDGTRLSIL.

V gene TRBV5-1 combines with J gene TRBJ2-5; D is uncertain. The germline V gene has CDR1 SGHRS and CDR2 YFSETQ. Trimming removed 2 bases at V and 1 base at J, with 6 bases between. The CDR3 has 13 amino acids. CDR3 DNA: TGCGCCAGCAGCTTAGACACCCAAGAGACCCAGTACTTC. Amino acid sequence: CASSLDTQETQYF.

In DNA, the CDR3 is TGTGCCAGCAGCCGGGGGACAGGGGAGCAAGAGACCCAGTACTTC. The encoded protein is CASSRGTGEQETQYF. The chain recombines TRBV7-9 with TRBJ2-5; TRBD1 matches 10 bases. The CDR3 is made up of 15 amino acids. Germline loops: CDR1 SEHNR, CDR2 FQNEAQ (reference sequence). V lost 5 bases and J lost 2; bases outside the gene matches: 5.